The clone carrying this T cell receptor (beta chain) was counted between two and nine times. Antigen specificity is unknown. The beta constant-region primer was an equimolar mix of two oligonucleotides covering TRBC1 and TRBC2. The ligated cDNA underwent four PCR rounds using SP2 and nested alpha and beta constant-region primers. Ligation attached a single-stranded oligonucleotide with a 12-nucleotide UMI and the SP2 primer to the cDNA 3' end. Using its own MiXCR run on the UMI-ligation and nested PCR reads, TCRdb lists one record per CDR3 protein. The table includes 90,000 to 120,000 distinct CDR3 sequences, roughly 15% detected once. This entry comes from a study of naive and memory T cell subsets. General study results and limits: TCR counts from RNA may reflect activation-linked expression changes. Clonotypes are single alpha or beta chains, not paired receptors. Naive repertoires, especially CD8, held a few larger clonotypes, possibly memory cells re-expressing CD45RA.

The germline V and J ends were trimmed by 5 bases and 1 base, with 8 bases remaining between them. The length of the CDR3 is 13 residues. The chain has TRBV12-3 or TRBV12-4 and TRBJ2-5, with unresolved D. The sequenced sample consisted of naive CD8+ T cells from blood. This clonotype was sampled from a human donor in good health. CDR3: CASSPWLQETQYF. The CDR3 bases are TGTGCCAGCAGTCCCTGGCTCCAAGAGACCCAGTACTTC.